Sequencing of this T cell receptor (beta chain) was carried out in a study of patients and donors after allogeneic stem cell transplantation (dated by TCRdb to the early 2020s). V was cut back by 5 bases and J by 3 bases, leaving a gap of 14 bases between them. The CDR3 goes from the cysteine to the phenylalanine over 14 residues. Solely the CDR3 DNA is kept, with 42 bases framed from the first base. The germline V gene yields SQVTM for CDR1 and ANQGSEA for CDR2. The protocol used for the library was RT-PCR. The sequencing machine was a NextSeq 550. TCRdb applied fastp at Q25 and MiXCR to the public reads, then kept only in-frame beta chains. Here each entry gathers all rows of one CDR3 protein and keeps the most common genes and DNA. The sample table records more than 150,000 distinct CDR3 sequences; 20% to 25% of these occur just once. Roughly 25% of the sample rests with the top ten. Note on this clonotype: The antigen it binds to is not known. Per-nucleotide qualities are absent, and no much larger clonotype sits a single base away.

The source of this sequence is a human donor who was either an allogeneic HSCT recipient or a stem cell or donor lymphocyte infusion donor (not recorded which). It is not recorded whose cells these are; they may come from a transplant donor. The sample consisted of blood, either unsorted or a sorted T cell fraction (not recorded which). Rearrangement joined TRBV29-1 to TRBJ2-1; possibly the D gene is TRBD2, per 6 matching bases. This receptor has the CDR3 CSVNHLANYNEQFF. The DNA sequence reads TGCAGCGTTAATCATCTAGCGAACTACAATGAGCAGTTCTTC.